These 22 T cell receptor beta chains were all obtained from the same sample, sequenced in a study of a mutant IDH1 vaccine in newly diagnosed glioma. No cognate antigen is known for these TCRs. Time point specified: week 23, last vaccination. The content of each vaccine dose was 300 ug of mutant IDH1 20-mer peptide, and topical imiquimod accompanied it. Method: immunoSEQ multiplex PCR; TCRdb's copy keeps in-frame clones and lacks some. The data hold over 25,000 clones, with over 75% observed a single time. The starting material was PBMCs, obtained from a glioma patient whose treatment included an IDH1 peptide vaccine. The receptors were sampled from a man aged 35-49 years with glioma.

The CDR3 region has the DNA TGTGCCAGCAGCCTAACGCTAGCGGGGGCTCAAGAGACCCAGTACTTC. Its protein is CASSLTLAGAQETQYF. V is TRBV7-2 and J is TRBJ2-5; 10 bases match TRBD2. CDR1 is SGHTA and CDR2 is FQGNSA in the germline V gene. The CDR3 is made up of 16 amino acids. V gave up 5 bases and J gave up 2 bases; unmatched junction bases: 8.

The genes are TRBV6-1 and TRBJ1-5; tentatively, D is TRBD1 (5 bases). Trimming shortened V by 4 bases and J by 2 bases, and 9 bases separated the two germline ends. This CDR3 comprises 14 residues. Germline CDR1 reads MNHNS; CDR2 reads SASEGT. The CDR3 nucleotides are TGTGCCAGCAGTGTGGGGGACGGCAATCAGCCCCAGCATTTT. This sequence encodes CASSVGDGNQPQHF.

The chain employs TRBV19 and TRBJ1-5, with 9 bases aligning to TRBD1. V shed 6 bases and J 3 bases; nucleotides not matched to a gene: 9. The V gene's germline CDR1 is LNHDA and CDR2 SQIVND (reference sequence). The CDR3 is 16 amino acids. The CDR3 coding sequence is TGTGCCAGTAGCGACCCCGGGACAGGGCCCAATCAGCCCCAGCATTTT. Its protein product is CASSDPGTGPNQPQHF.

The V and J genes are TRBV18 and TRBJ1-2; TRBD1 matches at 8 bases. J lost 7 bases, V lost 3 bases, and 1 base had no gene match. There are 12 residues in the CDR3. The germline gives CDR1 KGHSH, CDR2 LQKENI. CDR3 DNA sequence: TGTGCCAGCTCACCTCAGGGGGCTGGCTACACCTTC. It encodes CASSPQGAGYTF.

This chain connects TRBV19 to TRBJ2-2, with D perhaps TRBD1 (6 bases). The CDR3 runs 14 residues. The germline V gene has CDR1 LNHDA and CDR2 SQIVND (reference sequence). Trimming left V 8 bases short and J 9 bases short, with 19 bases between. CDR3 DNA: TGTGCCAGTGCAGCAACAGGGTTTGTCCGGGAGCTGTTTTTT. This translates into CASAATGFVRELFF. The variable domain in full, with the rest retrieved from reference TRBV19 and TRBJ2-2, is DGGITQSPKYLFRKEGQNVTLSCEQNLNHDAMYWYRQDPGQGLRLIYYSQIVNDFQKGDIAEGYSVSREKKESFPLTVTSAQKNPTAFYLCASAATGFVRELFFGEGSRLTVL.

The gene calls are TRBV30 and TRBJ2-7; 8 nucleotides match TRBD1. Trimming at V came to 1 base and at J to 6 bases, leaving 8 bases not matched to a gene. The CDR3 is 14 residues long. Looked up from germline, CDR1 is GTSNPN and CDR2 is SVGIG (reference sequence). The CDR3, as DNA: TGTGCCTGGAGTGCGGGGACAGGTTATGTCGAGCAGTACGTC. It translates to CAWSAGTGYVEQYV.

The chain employs TRBV5-4 and TRBJ1-2, with D possibly TRBD1 on 6 matching bases. CDR1 SGHNT and CDR2 YYREEE come from the germline V gene (reference sequence). The CDR3 consists of 14 residues. Deletions cut 4 bases from V and 6 bases from J, with 16 bases between. CDR3 region: CASSLGGRGDGYTF. CDR3 nucleotides: TGTGCCAGCAGCCTAGGGGGACGCGGGGATGGCTACACCTTC.

This chain uses TRBV5-1 with TRBJ2-3, with D possibly being TRBD1 (6 bases). Germline CDR1 and CDR2: SGHRS and YFSETQ. This CDR3 contains 17 residues. V gave up 1 base and J gave up 6 bases, with 21 bases separating them. The CDR3 region is CASSLPTGHLGGDTQYF. The DNA for the CDR3 is TGCGCCAGCAGCTTGCCCACGGGACACCTTGGTGGGGATACGCAGTATTTT. The full variable domain, with the rest looked up from reference TRBV5-1 and TRBJ2-3, is KAGVTQTPRYLIKTRGQQVTLSCSPISGHRSVSWYQQTPGQGLQFLFEYFSETQRNKGNFPGRFSGRQFSNSRSEMNVSTLELGDSALYLCASSLPTGHLGGDTQYFGPGTRLTVL.

The chain employs TRBV5-1 and TRBJ1-2, with no clear D. The germline CDR1 and CDR2 sequences are SGHRS and YFSETQ. V shed 0 bases and J shed 7 bases, with 13 bases lying between them. This CDR3 is built from 14 residues. The CDR3 sequence is CASSLEGRSGGYTF. In DNA, the CDR3 is TGCGCCAGCAGCTTGGAAGGGAGATCCGGTGGCTACACCTTC.

This clone was recorded once. The genes are TRBV5-4 and TRBJ2-2; D perhaps matches TRBD2 (7 bases). Germline V gene lookup returns CDR1 SGHNT and CDR2 YYREEE (reference sequence). This CDR3 region has 15 residues. V lost 4 bases and J lost 4, with 14 bases in between. CDR3 loop: CASSPGGRGTGELFF. The DNA of the CDR3 is TGTGCCAGCAGCCCGGGGGGCAGGGGCACCGGGGAGCTGTTTTTT. The whole variable domain, remainder taken from reference TRBV5-4 and TRBJ2-2, is ETGVTQSPTHLIKTRGQQVTLRCSSQSGHNTVSWYQQALGQGPQFIFQYYREEENGRGNFPPRFSGLQFPNYSSELNVNALELDDSALYLCASSPGGRGTGELFFGEGSRLTVL.

The CDR3 protein is CASSPRTSGSYEQYF. The CDR3 DNA reads as TGTGCCAGCAGTCCCCGGACTAGCGGGAGTTACGAGCAGTACTTC. V gene TRBV27 combines with J gene TRBJ2-7; TRBD2 aligns across 13 bases. The germline V gene has CDR1 MNHEY and CDR2 SMNVEV (reference sequence). The CDR3 length is 15 residues. J was trimmed by 4 bases and V by 5 bases; bases with no gene match: 5.

The chain has TRBV2 and TRBJ2-4; the D is unclear. This CDR3 comprises 12 residues. Trimming took off 3 bases at V and 6 bases at J, with 6 bases between the two ends. Per germline, CDR1 SNHLY and CDR2 FYNNEI. CDR3 DNA sequence: TGTGCCAGCAGTGAGGTAGTAAACATTCAGTACTTC. The encoded protein is CASSEVVNIQYF.

V usage is TRBV30 and J usage is TRBJ2-3; D is tentatively TRBD1 or TRBD2 (6 bases each). V lost 1 base, J lost 4 bases, and 15 bases lay in between. This CDR3 has 15 residues. Per germline, CDR1 GTSNPN and CDR2 SVGIG (reference sequence). The CDR3 is CAWSALGGRADTQYF. The CDR3 DNA is TGTGCCTGGAGTGCACTTGGGGGGCGCGCAGATACGCAGTATTTT.

The chain couples TRBV19 to TRBJ2-5; the match to TRBD2 covers 13 bases. The J call may be in error: the DNA end matches TRBJ2-7 better. The length of the CDR3 is 17 residues. Per the germline V gene, CDR1 is LNHDA and CDR2 is SQIVND (reference sequence). The CDR3 here is CASSHGLAGVMSYEQYF. CDR3 DNA sequence: TGTGCCAGTAGTCACGGACTAGCGGGAGTTATGTCCTACGAGCAGTACTTC.

As to this clone: The sample holds other DNA sequences that translate to the same CDR3. The V gene is TRBV6-6, the J gene TRBJ1-2; D is uncertain. V was clipped by 0 bases and J by 5 bases, with 10 bases between them. The CDR3 contains 14 residues. Germline V gene data show CDR1 as MNHNY and CDR2 as SVGAGI (reference sequence). The CDR3 loop is CASSYSTSQYGYTF. The CDR3, as DNA: TGTGCCAGCAGTTACTCGACAAGTCAGTATGGCTACACCTTC.

The chain employs TRBV5-1 and TRBJ2-3, with D possibly TRBD1 on 5 matching bases. Trimming removed 4 bases from V and 6 bases from J, with 12 bases in between. The germline CDR1 and CDR2 sequences are SGHRS and YFSETQ. The CDR3 has 13 residues. The CDR3 sequence is CASSPPTADTQYF. CDR3 sequence (DNA): TGCGCCAGCAGCCCACCGACAGCCGATACGCAGTATTTT.

The J gene is TRBJ2-3, the V gene TRBV10-1, with D possibly being TRBD2 (5 bases). Germline values: CDR1 WNHNN, CDR2 SYGVQD (reference sequence). The length of the CDR3 is 15 residues. Between the trimmed V and J ends, which lost 4 bases and 0 bases, there was a span of 11 bases. The CDR3 reads CASSVRDTSTDTQYF. CDR3 nucleotide sequence: TGCGCCAGCAGTGTGAGGGATACTAGCACAGATACGCAGTATTTT.

The chain is built from TRBV20-1 and TRBJ1-1; D uncertain. V gave up 4 bases and J gave up 1 base, with 4 bases separating them. This CDR3 contains 11 residues. Germline V gene sequence: CDR1 DFQATT, CDR2 SNEGSKA (reference sequence). The CDR3 DNA sequence: TGCAGTGCTACCGGGAACACTGAAGCTTTCTTT. It encodes CSATGNTEAFF.

In its sample, this clone was seen once. The V and J genes are TRBV14 and TRBJ2-3; weak D call: TRBD2 (6 bases). CDR1 is SGHDN, CDR2 FVKESK, per germline. The CDR3 contains 16 residues. Trimming removed 4 bases at V and 1 base at J, with 15 bases between. CDR3 nucleotide sequence: TGTGCCAGCAGCCCACGGGACTTCTGGGGCACAGATACGCAGTATTTT. As protein: CASSPRDFWGTDTQYF.

This sequence joins TRBV30 and TRBJ1-1, with D uncertain. The CDR3 covers 13 residues. Germline V gene sequence: CDR1 GTSNPN, CDR2 SVGIG (reference sequence). V lost 2 bases and J 0 bases, leaving 7 bases between the germline ends. CDR3 DNA: TGTGCCTGGAGTCCAAACCTGAACACTGAAGCTTTCTTT. This translates into CAWSPNLNTEAFF.

This clone showed up just once. This rearrangement joins TRBV5-1 to TRBJ2-3; 8 bases fit TRBD1. Per germline, CDR1 SGHRS and CDR2 YFSETQ. The ends lost 6 bases at V and 2 bases at J; junction bases unmatched: 17. The CDR3 is 18 residues long. The CDR3 sequence is CASTLGQVITSHTDTQYF. In DNA form, the CDR3 reads TGCGCCAGCACCCTGGGACAGGTGATCACCTCACACACAGATACGCAGTATTTT.

The chain is built from TRBV9 and TRBJ2-3, with 12 nucleotides matching TRBD2. Germline V gene sequence: CDR1 SGDLS, CDR2 YYNGEE. The CDR3 length is 17 residues. Trimming at V came to 0 bases and at J to 10 bases, leaving 12 bases not matched to a gene. CDR3 DNA: TGTGCCAGCAGCGTAGGAATGGGACTAGCGGGCGCCGAGGCGCAGTATTTT. Encoded protein: CASSVGMGLAGAEAQYF.